The text below deals with one TCR beta chain. Its target is unknown. The record originates from a study of OX40 agonist ivuxolimab in advanced cancers. Study in general: Dosing consisted of intravenous ivuxolimab at 0.01 to 10 mg/kg every 2 weeks. Prior therapy, whether anti-PD-1, anti-PD-L1 or anti-CTLA-4, was allowed, and 40% had some.

The protocol was immunoSEQ multiplex PCR, while the TCRdb copy is restricted to in-frame clones and leaves out a portion. The sample includes nearly 65,000 clones, approximately 91% of them seen just once. Study results and caveats: The 0.1-3.0 mg/kg partial responders had among the lowest clonal expansion.

The CDR3 covers 15 residues. Trimming left V 3 bases short and J 3 bases short, with 12 bases between. Germline CDR1 and CDR2: MNHEY and SMNVEV (reference sequence). This chain connects TRBV27 to TRBJ1-3, with D tentatively TRBD1 (5 bases). The sample was CD4+ or CD8+ T cells sorted from blood, taken in a trial of the OX40 agonist ivuxolimab. The source is an adult with an advanced solid tumor such as melanoma, head and neck, liver or kidney cancer. Here the CDR3 reads CASSFSPRVGNTIYF. Here the CDR3 DNA reads TGTGCCAGCAGTTTTAGCCCCAGGGTTGGAAACACCATATATTTT.